A selection of T cell receptor beta chains follows, all from one sample in a study of control samples from healthy donors and cancer patients. Profiled with immunoSEQ multiplex PCR; TCRdb holds only in-frame clones, not every one. The sample records 80,000 to 100,000 clones, 80% to 90% being singletons. Sequenced sample: blood. These receptors were obtained from a man aged 30 to 45 in good health. Each CDR3 is given without its conserved first and last residue.

cdr3_aa: ASSPPVAGGYEQY; j_call: TRBJ2-7; v_call: TRBV18
cdr3_aa: ASSWDPLKLVNNTEAF; j_call: TRBJ1-1; v_call: TRBV11-2
cdr3_aa: ASSVQGRETQY; j_call: TRBJ2-5; v_call: TRBV19
cdr3_aa: ASSLNGQYEQY; j_call: TRBJ2-7; v_call: TRBV11-2
cdr3_aa: ASSKETGRACGNTIY; j_call: TRBJ1-3; v_call: TRBV21-1
cdr3_aa: ASSLALGESGYT; j_call: TRBJ1-2; v_call: TRBV7-2
cdr3_aa: ASSRVNTEAF; j_call: TRBJ1-1; v_call: TRBV6-5
cdr3_aa: ASSLFGPDTEAF; j_call: TRBJ1-1; v_call: TRBV5-4
cdr3_aa: ASSGRAGSYEQY; j_call: TRBJ2-7; v_call: TRBV13
cdr3_aa: ASSLGRARPQH; j_call: TRBJ1-5; v_call: TRBV7-2
cdr3_aa: ASSFGGFFYNEQF; j_call: TRBJ2-1; v_call: TRBV27
cdr3_aa: AWNRGGTEAF; j_call: TRBJ1-1; v_call: TRBV30
cdr3_aa: ASSELWDRGPLNTEAF; j_call: TRBJ1-1; v_call: TRBV6-1
cdr3_aa: ASSLGSPWNTGELF; j_call: TRBJ2-2; v_call: TRBV7-3
cdr3_aa: ASSVDGGKKLF; j_call: TRBJ1-4; v_call: TRBV9
cdr3_aa: ASSQGQGNYGYT; j_call: TRBJ1-2; v_call: TRBV3-1/TRBV3-2
cdr3_aa: ASSLDRSGDTQY; j_call: TRBJ2-3; v_call: TRBV7-9
cdr3_aa: ASSAGLAGFGEQY; j_call: TRBJ2-7; v_call: TRBV25-1
cdr3_aa: ASSSQKELRRSSYNSPLH; j_call: TRBJ1-6; v_call: TRBV27
cdr3_aa: ASSPGRVDEQF; j_call: TRBJ2-1; v_call: TRBV18
cdr3_aa: ASSFGGVRNEQY; j_call: TRBJ2-7; v_call: TRBV5-1
cdr3_aa: ASSQWSATNEKLF; j_call: TRBJ1-4; v_call: TRBV28
cdr3_aa: ASSDSGIFSSGNTIY; j_call: TRBJ1-3; v_call: TRBV6-4
cdr3_aa: ASSSGLAYT; j_call: .; v_call: TRBV5-6
cdr3_aa: ASPRDRVRLAGVEGHNEQF; j_call: TRBJ2-1; v_call: TRBV28
cdr3_aa: ASSVGGTSSYNEQF; j_call: TRBJ2-1; v_call: TRBV9
cdr3_aa: ASSSGQLNTEAF; j_call: TRBJ1-1; v_call: TRBV5-5
cdr3_aa: ASSPGGHSSGNTIY; j_call: TRBJ1-3; v_call: TRBV18
cdr3_aa: ASSLIRDTQY; j_call: TRBJ2-3; v_call: TRBV12-3/TRBV12-4
cdr3_aa: ASSMVGWNTEAF; j_call: TRBJ1-1; v_call: TRBV19
cdr3_aa: ASRGQAQETQY; j_call: TRBJ2-5; v_call: TRBV25-1
cdr3_aa: ASSVRNSYEQY; j_call: TRBJ2-7; v_call: TRBV28